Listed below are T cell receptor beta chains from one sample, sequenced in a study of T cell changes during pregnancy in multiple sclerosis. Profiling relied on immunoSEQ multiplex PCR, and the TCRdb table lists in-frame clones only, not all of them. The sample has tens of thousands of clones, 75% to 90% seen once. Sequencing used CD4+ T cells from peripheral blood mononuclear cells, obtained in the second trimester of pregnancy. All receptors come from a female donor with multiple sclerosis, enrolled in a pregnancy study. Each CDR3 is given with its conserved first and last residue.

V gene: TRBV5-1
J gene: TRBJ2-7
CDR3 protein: CASSYGAGEKYEQYF

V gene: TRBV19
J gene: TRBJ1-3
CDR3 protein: CASTRQALGNTIYF

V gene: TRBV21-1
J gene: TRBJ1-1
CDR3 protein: CASSPRDRLNTEAFF

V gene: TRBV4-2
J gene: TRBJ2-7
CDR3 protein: CASSQEPPGLAGGDEQYF

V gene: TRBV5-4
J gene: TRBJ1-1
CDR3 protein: CASSLDGPPGAFF

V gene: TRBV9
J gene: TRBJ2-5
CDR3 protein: CASSAGQGKGETQYF

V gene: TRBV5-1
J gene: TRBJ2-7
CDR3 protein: CASSLGRGGYEQYF

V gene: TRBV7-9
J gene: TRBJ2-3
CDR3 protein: CASRSVPGQGTKYTDTQYF

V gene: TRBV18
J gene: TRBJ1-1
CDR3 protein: CASSPPPSRVMNTEAFF

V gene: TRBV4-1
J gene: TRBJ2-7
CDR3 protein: CASSQDMVREQYF

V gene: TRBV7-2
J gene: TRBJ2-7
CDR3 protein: CASSLRVTSGGVSYEQYF

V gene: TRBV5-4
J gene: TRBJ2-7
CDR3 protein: CASSRPGAYEQYF

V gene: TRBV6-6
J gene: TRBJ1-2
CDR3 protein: CASSYSGGMNGYTF

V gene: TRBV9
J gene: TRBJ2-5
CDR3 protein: CASGGTGLSGETQYF

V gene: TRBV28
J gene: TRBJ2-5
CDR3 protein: CASSLGGRDQETQYF

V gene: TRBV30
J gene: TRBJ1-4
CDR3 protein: CAWGQGKRKLFF

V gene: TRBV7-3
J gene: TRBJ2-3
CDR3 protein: CASSSLVTDTQYF

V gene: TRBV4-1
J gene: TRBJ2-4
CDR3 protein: CASTDTGLGNIQYF

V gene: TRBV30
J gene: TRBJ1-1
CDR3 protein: CAWSGGLSEAFF

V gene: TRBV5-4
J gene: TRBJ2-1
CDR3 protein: CASSPSGEYNEQFF

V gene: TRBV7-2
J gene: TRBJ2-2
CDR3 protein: CASSPQGTGELFF

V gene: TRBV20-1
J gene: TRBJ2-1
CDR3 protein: CSALFNEQFF

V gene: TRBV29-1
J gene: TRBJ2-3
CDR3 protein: CSVPTLGSADTQYF

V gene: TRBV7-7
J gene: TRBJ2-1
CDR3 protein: CASSSDRGNEQFF

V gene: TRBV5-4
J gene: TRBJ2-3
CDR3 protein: CASSSGSSGGGDTQYF

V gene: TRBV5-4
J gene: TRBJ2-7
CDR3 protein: CASSSRDRGYYEQYF

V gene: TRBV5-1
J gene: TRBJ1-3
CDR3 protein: CASSTDYSGNTIYF

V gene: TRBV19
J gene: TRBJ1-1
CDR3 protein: CASSIIDRDTEAFF

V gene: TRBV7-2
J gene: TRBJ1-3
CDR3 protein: CASSFRRGNTIYF

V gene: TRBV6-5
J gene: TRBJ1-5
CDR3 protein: CASSPRSYSNQPQHF

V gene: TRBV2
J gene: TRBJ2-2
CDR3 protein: CASRKGGTGELFF

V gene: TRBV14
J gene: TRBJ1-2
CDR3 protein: CASSQDDRAHGYTF

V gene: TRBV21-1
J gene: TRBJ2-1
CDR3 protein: CASSTTPAGSYNEQFF

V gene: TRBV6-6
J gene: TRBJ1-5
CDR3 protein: CASRGDRFGNQPQHF